This T cell receptor (beta chain) derives from a study of PD-1 blockade in classical Hodgkin lymphoma. The study, taken as a whole, reports: A significant rise in TCR diversity by C4D1 was seen for CD4+ but not CD8+ cells.

Time point noted: cycle 4 day 1 (C4D1), after 5 to 7 weeks of nivolumab. Every single patient, without exception, relapsed after autologous stem cell transplantation, and brentuximab vedotin exposure varied. The CDR3 runs to 17 residues. Germline loops: CDR1 SEHNR, CDR2 FQNEAQ (reference sequence). Losses at the gene ends were 4 bases for V and 5 bases for J; bases not matched to a gene: 13. Generated by immunoSEQ multiplex PCR, the TCRdb table keeps only in-frame clones and is missing some. The table shows about 28,000 clones, with just under 80% occurring only once. About this clone: Its matching antigen is unknown.

Sequenced material: peripheral blood mononuclear cells (PBMCs), taken before the fourth cycle of nivolumab. This receptor was identified in a human donor with classical Hodgkin lymphoma. This chain joins TRBV7-9 and TRBJ1-4, with 7 bases that match TRBD1. The CDR3 reads CASSSERRTGVNEKLFF. The CDR3 DNA follows: TGTGCCAGCAGCTCTGAGCGCCGTACAGGGGTGAATGAAAAACTGTTTTTT.